Listed below are T cell receptor beta chains from one sample, sequenced in a study of T cells in Graves' hyperthyroidism and ophthalmopathy. Each CDR3 protein gets one entry after TCRdb re-called the multiplex PCR reads with MiXCR. The data show 540,000 or so distinct CDR3 sequences, around 42% seen once. Sequenced material: peripheral blood or thyroid tissue (not recorded which). Receptors originate from an adult woman with Graves' disease, either hyperthyroidism or ophthalmopathy (not recorded which). CDR3s include the opening cysteine and the closing phenylalanine or tryptophan. The order of the fields is clone size, V gene, J gene, D gene, CDR3 DNA, CDR3 protein. The D gene is left open where the match is weak. Some rows have no size entry. The others give once, few or many, or a class for an expanded clone.

>many|TRBV29-1|TRBJ2-7|NA
TGCAGCGTTGAAAGGACTGATACCTACGAGCAGTACTTC
CSVERTDTYEQYF
>many|TRBV5-4|TRBJ2-2|NA
TGTGCCAGCAGCTTCGACTCGGCCGGGGAGCTGTTTTTT
CASSFDSAGELFF
>many|TRBV7-9|TRBJ1-2|NA
TGTGCCAGCAGCTTGGGGGCGGGGGGGAACTATGGCTACACCTTC
CASSLGAGGNYGYTF
>NA|TRBV6-1|TRBJ1-1|NA
TGTGCCAGCAGTCGAGGAGGCCCGGGGGGTACGGCTGAAGCTTTCTTT
CASSRGGPGGTAEAFF
>NA|TRBV24-1|TRBJ2-2|NA
TGTGCCACCTGGGACTGGAACGACACCGGGGAGCTGTTTTTT
CATWDWNDTGELFF
>NA|TRBV2|TRBJ2-7|NA
TGTGCCAGCAGTGGCCGAAATTCCTACGAGCAGTACTTC
CASSGRNSYEQYF
>many|TRBV29-1|TRBJ2-7|NA
TGCAGCGTTGAACTCGGGTTTTACGAGCAGTACTTC
CSVELGFYEQYF
>NA|TRBV15|TRBJ2-5|NA
TGTGCCACCAGTAGCTCATGGGGTGGAGAGACCCAGTACTTC
CATSSSWGGETQYF
>many|TRBV20-1|TRBJ1-2|NA
TGCAGTGCTAGCACGACAGAACGGTTGGCTAACTATGGCTACACCTTC
CSASTTERLANYGYTF
>many|TRBV29-1|TRBJ2-5|NA
TGCAGCGTTGCTGGGGCACTCCAAGAGACCCAGTACTTC
CSVAGALQETQYF
>NA|TRBV4-2|TRBJ1-2|NA
TGTGCCAGCAGCCAAGGTCCAGCTAACTATGGCTACACCTTC
CASSQGPANYGYTF
>NA|TRBV7-8|TRBJ2-5|TRBD2
TGTGCCAGCAGCTTATGGACTAGCGGGAGAGAGACCCAGTACTTC
CASSLWTSGRETQYF
>NA|TRBV20-1|TRBJ2-7|TRBD2
TGCAAACTAGCGGGAGGGAGGGGAGGTTACGAGCAGTACTTC
CKLAGGRGGYEQYF
>NA|TRBV19|TRBJ1-3|NA
TGTGCCAGTCGGGACACCATATATTTT
CASRDTIYF
>many|TRBV2|TRBJ2-7|NA
TGTGCCAGCAGCGTTGACCGATCCTCCTACGAGCAGTACTTC
CASSVDRSSYEQYF
>many|TRBV11-2|TRBJ1-1|TRBD1
TGTGCCAGCTCCCGGGACAGGCTCACTGAAGCTTTCTTT
CASSRDRLTEAFF